This passage covers 30 T cell receptor beta chains from one sample sequenced in a study of molecular identifiers for immune sequencing clone quantification. TCRdb independently ran MiXCR on the PCR reads; one entry per CDR3 protein. The sample includes about 320,000 distinct CDR3 sequences, 20% to 25% of them seen just once. Input material: naive CD8+ T cells from blood, with Jurkat cell RNA spiked in. Subset in this sample: FACS-sorted CD8+CD4-CCR7+CD45RA+ naive T cells. Source of these receptors: a human donor in good health. Some libraries in this study had Jurkat cell RNA spiked in.

This clonotype was seen a few times. The J gene is TRBJ1-6, the V gene TRBV27; D is uncertain. The germline V and J ends were trimmed by 2 bases and 16 bases, with 15 bases remaining between them. The CDR3 has 13 residues. Germline CDR1 is MNHEY and CDR2 is SMNVEV (reference sequence). This chain's CDR3 is CASSLGPGATLHF. The CDR3 nucleotides read TGTGCCAGCAGTTTAGGGCCAGGTGCGACGCTCCACTTT.

A word on this clonotype: A read error may be the cause here, since a much bigger clone is one base away. This chain uses TRBV7-9 with TRBJ2-5; 7 bases agree with TRBD1. Germline CDR1 reads SEHNR; CDR2 reads FQNEAQ (reference sequence). Trimming removed 5 bases from V and 7 bases from J; junction bases left unmatched: 13. This CDR3 is 15 amino acids long. The CDR3 region is CASSIPGTAKGTQYF. DNA for the CDR3: TGTGCCAGCAGCATACCCGGGACAGCCAAAGGGACCCAGTACTTC.

In its sample, this clonotype was seen many times. The J gene is TRBJ2-3, the V gene TRBV28; D is uncertain. Germline CDR1 and CDR2: MDHEN and SYDVKM. This CDR3 region has 14 residues. The germline V and J ends were trimmed by 2 bases and 0 bases, with 6 bases remaining between them. Here the CDR3 DNA reads TGTGCCAGCAGTTTAGGTATGAGCACAGATACGCAGTATTTT. Protein: CASSLGMSTDTQYF. The full variable domain, in which reference TRBV28 and TRBJ2-3 provide the parts outside the CDR3, is DVKVTQSSRYLVKRTGEKVFLECVQDMDHENMFWYRQDPGLGLRLIYFSYDVKMKEKGDIPEGYSVSREKKERFSLILESASTNQTSMYLCASSLGMSTDTQYFGPGTRLTVL.

On this clonotype: A much bigger clone sits one base away, suggesting this may be a read error. The J gene is TRBJ2-7, the V gene TRBV28; no firm D call. This CDR3 region has 16 residues. The germline gives CDR1 MDHEN, CDR2 SYDVKM. CDR3 DNA: TGTGCCCGCAGTAGGGCCCAAACGGGTCCACCCTACGAGCAGTACTTC. Translated, it gives CARSRAQTGPPYEQYF.

This clonotype was observed at least ten times. The chain joins TRBV20-1 to TRBJ2-3; tentatively, D is TRBD1 or TRBD2 (6 bases each). CDR3 length: 15 residues. Per germline, CDR1 DFQATT and CDR2 SNEGSKA (reference sequence). Trimming pared 6 bases from V and 2 bases from J, leaving 18 bases between. CDR3 sequence: CSAETGGAVTDTQYF. The DNA of the CDR3 is TGCAGTGCCGAGACCGGGGGCGCTGTCACAGATACGCAGTATTTT.

Ten or more counts support this clonotype. CDR3 in amino acids: CASEGTGWEQYF. Written as DNA, the CDR3 is TGTGCCAGCGAAGGGACAGGATGGGAGCAGTACTTC. V gene TRBV6-1 combines with J gene TRBJ2-7, with 8 bases fitting TRBD1. CDR1 MNHNS and CDR2 SASEGT come from the germline V gene. This CDR3 has 12 residues. Trimming at V came to 8 bases and at J to 7 bases, leaving 7 bases not matched to a gene.

At least ten counts were recorded for this clonotype. The rearrangement joins TRBV4-1 to TRBJ1-5; no firm D call. The CDR3 extends over 14 amino acids. Trimming removed 1 base from V and 2 bases from J, with 6 bases in between. Germline values: CDR1 MGHRA, CDR2 YSYEKL. The DNA of the CDR3 is TGCGCCAGCAGCCAAGCCTTGGGCAATCAGCCCCAGCATTTT. It yields the protein CASSQALGNQPQHF.

As concerns this clonotype: This may come from a read error, since a much larger clone is one base off. This chain links TRBV7-9 with TRBJ2-3; the D gene is possibly TRBD2 (5 bases). Looked up from germline, CDR1 is SEHNR and CDR2 is FQNEAQ (reference sequence). V was pared by 0 bases and J by 0 bases, with 13 bases between. CDR3 size: 17 residues. Here the CDR3 DNA reads TGTGCCAGCAGCTTAGCGACTGCTAGCAGGAGCACAGATACGCAGTATTTT. Residues: CASSLATASRSTDTQYF.

Note on this clonotype: The germline gene is not matched at one end of the junction; a read error may be the cause. The gene calls are TRBV9 and TRBJ1-1; 12 positions match TRBD1. CDR1 is SGDLS, CDR2 YYNGEE, per germline. This CDR3 is 14 amino acids long. The CDR3 protein is CASSMGQGATEASF. The DNA of the CDR3 is TGTGCCAGCAGCATGGGACAGGGGGCCACCGAAGCTTCCTTT.

Comments on this clonotype: A read error may be the cause here, since a much bigger clone is one base away. The chain links TRBV7-2 to TRBJ1-1; D is uncertain. The V gene's germline CDR1 is SGHTA and CDR2 FQGNSA. The CDR3 is made up of 14 amino acids. CDR3 protein: CASTWEVGNTGAFF. The CDR3 DNA sequence: TGTGCCAGCACCTGGGAGGTAGGGAACACTGGAGCTTTCTTT.

On this clonotype: This may stem from a read error, because a much larger clone lies one nucleotide away. The V and J genes are TRBV5-3 and TRBJ1-2; D is perhaps TRBD1 (5 bases). TRBV5-3 is sorted into the ORF group, with uncertain function. There are 15 residues in the CDR3. CDR3 DNA: TGTGCCAGCAGCTTGGATGCGGGGACCTACTATGGCTACACCTTC. Amino acids: CASSLDAGTYYGYTF.

This clonotype has ten or more counts. This chain uses TRBV4-1 with TRBJ2-7; the match to TRBD2 covers 9 bases. The CDR3 contains 15 residues. V was pared by 3 bases and J by 2 bases, with 5 bases of the junction left unmatched. Germline CDR1 reads MGHRA; CDR2 reads YSYEKL. CDR3 bases: TGCGCCAGCAGCCAGTCCGGGACTAGCCCCTACGAGCAGTACTTC. Residues: CASSQSGTSPYEQYF.

The V and J genes are TRBV19 and TRBJ1-2, with a weak D call TRBD1 (5 bases). V was shortened by 9 bases and J by 2 bases, with 19 bases between the two germline ends. The CDR3 extends over 15 amino acids. The V gene's germline CDR1 is LNHDA and CDR2 SQIVND (reference sequence). CDR3 nucleotides: TGTGCCAGCCTGACCGCCGCCGGGACCAACTATGGCTACACCTTC. Protein: CASLTAAGTNYGYTF.

Of note for this clonotype: A junction boundary mismatches the germline segment, possibly from a read error. The V and J genes are TRBV18 and TRBJ1-4; D is unclear. Looked up from germline, CDR1 is KGHSH and CDR2 is LQKENI. CDR3 length equals 14 residues. The CDR3 loop reads CAGSPAGSGEKLFF. CDR3 in DNA: TGTGCCGGCTCACCCGCCGGGTCGGGTGAAAAACTGTTTTTT.

Of note for this clonotype: This could be a read error, since a much larger clone is one nucleotide away. This rearrangement joins TRBV4-3 to TRBJ1-1; no definite D call. Trimming took 0 bases from V and 8 from J, leaving 16 bases between them. The germline V gene encodes CDR1 LGHNA and CDR2 YSLEER. The CDR3 is 15 residues long. The CDR3 region has the DNA TGCGCCAGCAGCCAAGATATAGTCGGTTCCGGGGAAGCTTTCTTT. Its translation: CASSQDIVGSGEAFF.

This clonotype was recorded a few times. The chain has TRBV19 and TRBJ2-3; the D gene is possibly TRBD2 (5 bases). Germline V CDR1 and CDR2: LNHDA, SQIVND (reference sequence). CDR3 length: 15 residues. V lost 6 bases to trimming and J lost 5 bases, with 18 bases between them. This CDR3 reads CASRRRTAPRDTQYF. The CDR3 DNA reads TGTGCCAGTAGAAGGAGGACCGCCCCCCGAGATACGCAGTATTTT.

This clonotype was seen many times. The gene calls are TRBV11-2 and TRBJ1-4; D possibly corresponds to TRBD1 (5 bases). This CDR3 has 16 amino acids. Germline V gene lookup returns CDR1 SGHAT and CDR2 FQNNGV. V lost 2 bases and J 0 bases, leaving 10 bases between the germline ends. The CDR3 sequence is CASSLQQTATNEKLFF. The DNA of the CDR3 is TGTGCCAGCAGCTTACAGCAGACAGCAACTAATGAAAAACTGTTTTTT.

This clonotype was counted only a few times. The V gene is TRBV20-1, the J gene TRBJ2-7; 13 bases align to TRBD2. Per the germline V gene, CDR1 is DFQATT and CDR2 is SNEGSKA (reference sequence). This CDR3 has 16 residues. The J segment lost 4 bases and the V segment lost 4 bases, leaving 10 bases of the junction unmatched. The chain's CDR3 is CSAISSTSGRAYEQYF. The CDR3 DNA follows: TGCAGTGCTATCTCTAGTACTAGCGGGAGGGCTTACGAGCAGTACTTC.

This sequence joins TRBV7-9 and TRBJ2-5; 11 positions agree with TRBD2. Germline-derived CDR1 and CDR2 are SEHNR and FQNEAQ (reference sequence). J gave up 5 bases and V 5 bases, and 7 bases lay outside the gene matches. This CDR3 has 15 residues. In DNA form, the CDR3 reads TGTGCCAGCAGCATGGCTAGCGGGAGGTTGGAGACCCAGTACTTC. It codes for CASSMASGRLETQYF.

The table lists this clonotype with a few counts. This may be a read error, as it is one base from a much larger clone. V gene TRBV7-3 combines with J gene TRBJ2-2; 7 bases align to TRBD2. CDR3 length: 17 residues. Germline lookup yields CDR1 SGHTA and CDR2 FQGTGA. CDR3 residues: CASSPTRSGWNTRELFF. DNA of the CDR3: TGTGCCAGCAGCCCCACCCGTAGCGGGTGGAACACCAGGGAGCTGTTTTTT.

To note about this clonotype: A read error may account for a junction end that differs from germline. This chain uses TRBV11-2 with TRBJ1-5; D possibly corresponds to TRBD1 (5 bases). From germline, CDR1 is SGHAT and CDR2 FQNNGV. The CDR3 loop spans 13 amino acids. The CDR3 DNA sequence: TGTGTCAGCAGCCAGGGACCTAATCAGCCCCAGCATTTT. Its translation is CVSSQGPNQPQHF.

This clonotype was seen more than once but under ten times. V gene TRBV3-1 combines with J gene TRBJ1-2; possibly TRBD1 for D (6 bases). Trimming cost V 3 bases and J 10 bases, with 12 bases left between them. The CDR3 consists of 12 residues. CDR1 and CDR2 from the germline V gene are LGHDT and YNNKEL (reference sequence). CDR3 amino acids: CASSHVGTNYTF. The CDR3 DNA reads as TGTGCCAGCAGCCACGTAGGGACAAACTACACCTTC.

A remark on this clonotype: A read error is possible here, since a much larger clone lies one base away. The chain joins TRBV24-1 to TRBJ2-1, with D unclear. The CDR3 has 15 amino acids. V dropped 4 bases and J dropped 6 bases, with 15 bases sitting between them. Germline lookup yields CDR1 KGHDR and CDR2 SFDVKD. The CDR3: CATSEPTHGSNEQFF. The CDR3 nucleotides are TGTGCCACCAGTGAGCCAACACATGGATCCAATGAGCAGTTCTTC.

This clonotype has a count of ten or more. This chain connects TRBV29-1 to TRBJ2-3; 10 bases fit TRBD1. In germline, CDR1 is SQVTM, CDR2 ANQGSEA. V lost 3 bases to trimming and J lost 1 base; unmatched junction nucleotides: 10. CDR3 length: 17 amino acids. CDR3 in amino acids: CSVDPDRGRLGTDTQYF. The DNA of the CDR3 is TGCAGCGTTGACCCCGACAGGGGGCGGCTGGGCACAGATACGCAGTATTTT.

At least ten counts were recorded for this clonotype. This chain joins TRBV5-1 and TRBJ1-4; possible D gene TRBD1, 5 bases. This CDR3 contains 14 residues. Trimming shortened V by 3 bases and J by 8 bases, and 14 bases separated the two germline ends. The germline V gene has CDR1 SGHRS and CDR2 YFSETQ. The CDR3 DNA follows: TGCGCCAGCAGCTCCGGGACGTCGGGCGAAAAACTGTTTTTT. This sequence encodes CASSSGTSGEKLFF.

This clonotype was observed at least ten times. This sequence joins TRBV4-2 and TRBJ2-2; D could derive from TRBD1 or TRBD2 (7 bases each). CDR3 length equals 17 residues. Deletions cut 4 bases from V and 5 bases from J, with 20 bases between. CDR1 and CDR2 from the germline V gene are LGHNA and YNFKEQ. This CDR3 is CASSPLGGGQQTGELFF. As DNA, the CDR3 is TGTGCCAGCAGCCCCTTGGGCGGGGGACAGCAAACCGGGGAGCTGTTTTTT.

Regarding this clonotype: The junction shows a germline mismatch at one end, possibly a read error. The chain uses TRBV4-3 and TRBJ2-5; TRBD1 or TRBD2 may be the D gene (5 bases each). The CDR3 covers 14 residues. Per germline, CDR1 LGHNA and CDR2 YSLEER. DNA for the CDR3: TGCGCCAGCAGCCAAGAAAGCAGGGACGAGACCCAGCACTTC. This sequence encodes CASSQESRDETQHF.

The rearrangement uses TRBV6-5 and TRBJ2-2, with 7 bases lining up with TRBD1. Germline CDR1 and CDR2: MNHEY and SVGAGI. The J segment lost 4 bases and the V segment lost 6 bases, leaving 8 bases of the junction unmatched. This CDR3 has 15 residues. CDR3 sequence reads: CASRTGQSFTGELFF. For the CDR3, the DNA is TGTGCCAGCAGGACGGGACAGTCTTTCACCGGGGAGCTGTTTTTT.

Ten or more counts support this clonotype. Sequence at one end of the junction differs from germline and may be a read error. The chain combines TRBV29-1 with TRBJ2-5; TRBD2 matches 8 bases. This CDR3 is built from 14 residues. The germline V gene encodes CDR1 SQVTM and CDR2 ANQGSEA. The CDR3 DNA is TGCAGCGTCGAAGGACTAGCCGACCAAGAGACCCAGTACTTC. Amino acid sequence: CSVEGLADQETQYF.

Remarks on this clonotype: A single base separates this from a much larger clone, so it may be a read error. The chain links TRBV28 to TRBJ2-7, with 8 nucleotides matching TRBD1. The CDR3 is 15 residues long. Germline V lookup: CDR1 MDHEN, CDR2 SYDVKM. J was trimmed by 4 bases and V by 8 bases; bases with no gene match: 13. The DNA of the CDR3 is TGTGCCAGCGGTCTAGGACAGGGCAACGGGTACGAGCAGTACTTC. Amino acid sequence: CASGLGQGNGYEQYF.